This TCR beta chain was documented in a study of T cell repertoires in cytomegalovirus infection. Across the study: Used in the study were CMV epitopes, some recently identified and HLA-C-restricted, others well-studied and HLA-B-restricted. It can be stated that public TCR beta signatures indicated CMV infection as well as a matching HLA type. Notes on the study in general: CMV carriers having the relevant HLA were flagged by cumulative public TCR beta family frequency. HLA-C-restricted CMV-specific TCR beta clonotypes prevailed in the ex vivo response.

TCRdb reprocessed the reads with MiXCR, giving one entry per CDR3 protein. The table includes about 900,000 distinct CDR3 sequences, around 30% detected once. This clonotype was recorded a few times. Antigen unknown. This receptor was taken from a human donor in good health (CMV status not recorded). Some clones in this sample may be carry-over from other donors' samples. Specimen: cultured CD8+ T cells from PBMCs, collected from culture after CMV antigen stimulation.

The CDR3 protein is CASSRRGGQDYYEQYF. In nucleotides, the CDR3 is TGTGCCAGCAGCAGACGGGGGGGACAGGACTACTACGAGCAGTACTTC. This chain uses TRBV7-9 with TRBJ2-7; the D call may be TRBD1 or TRBD2 (8 bases each). The CDR3 covers 16 residues. V shed 5 bases and J shed 3 bases, with 20 bases lying between them. Germline lookup yields CDR1 SEHNR and CDR2 FQNEAQ (reference sequence). The whole variable domain, remainder taken from reference TRBV7-9 and TRBJ2-7, is DTGVSQNPRHKITKRGQNVTFRCDPISEHNRLYWYRQTLGQGPEFLTYFQNEAQLEKSRLLSDRFSAERPKGSFSTLEIQRTEQGDSAMYLCASSRRGGQDYYEQYFGPGTRLTVT.